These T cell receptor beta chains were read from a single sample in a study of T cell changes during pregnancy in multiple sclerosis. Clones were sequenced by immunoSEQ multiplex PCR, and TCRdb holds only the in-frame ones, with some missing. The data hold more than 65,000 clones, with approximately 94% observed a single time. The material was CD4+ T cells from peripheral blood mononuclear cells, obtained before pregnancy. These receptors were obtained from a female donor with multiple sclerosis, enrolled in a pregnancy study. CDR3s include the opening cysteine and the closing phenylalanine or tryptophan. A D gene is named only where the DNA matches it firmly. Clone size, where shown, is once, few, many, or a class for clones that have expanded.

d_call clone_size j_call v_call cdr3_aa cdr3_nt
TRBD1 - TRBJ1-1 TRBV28 CASTPRDRMNTEAFF TGTGCCAGCACCCCAAGGGACAGGATGAACACTGAAGCTTTCTTT
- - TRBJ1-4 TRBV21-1 CASSKGVGGSEKLFF TGTGCCAGCAGCAAAGGGGTAGGGGGCAGTGAAAAACTGTTTTTT
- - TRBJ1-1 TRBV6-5 CASGLRTSRRTEAFF TGTGCCAGCGGCCTGAGGACATCCCGACGGACTGAAGCTTTCTTT
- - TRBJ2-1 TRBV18 CASSPLFSTYNEQFF TGTGCCAGCTCACCTCTTTTCAGTACCTACAATGAGCAGTTCTTC
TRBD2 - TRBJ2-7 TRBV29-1 CSVETGLAGGPERNEQYF TGCAGCGTTGAAACGGGGCTAGCGGGAGGGCCAGAAAGAAACGAGCAGTACTTC
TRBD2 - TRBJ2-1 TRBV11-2 CASSLAAGLAGAEQFF TGTGCCAGCAGCTTAGCGGCGGGACTAGCGGGAGCGGAGCAGTTCTTC
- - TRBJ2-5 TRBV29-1 CSVGRAGETQYF TGCAGCGTTGGCAGGGCTGGGGAGACCCAGTACTTC
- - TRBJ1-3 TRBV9 CASSLTASGNTIYF TGTGCCAGCAGCTTGACAGCCTCTGGAAACACCATATATTTT
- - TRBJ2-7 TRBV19 CASSVGGRGQYEQYF TGTGCCAGTAGTGTAGGAGGGCGTGGGCAGTACGAGCAGTACTTC
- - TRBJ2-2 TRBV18 CASSPVPDTGELFF TGTGCCAGCTCACCAGTCCCCGACACCGGGGAGCTGTTTTTT
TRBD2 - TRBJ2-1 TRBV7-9 CASSSGGAIYEQFF TGTGCCAGCAGCTCCGGGGGGGCTATATATGAGCAGTTCTTC
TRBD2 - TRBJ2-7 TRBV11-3 CASSPGAGRASYEQYF TGTGCCAGCAGCCCCGGAGCGGGGAGGGCTTCCTACGAGCAGTACTTC
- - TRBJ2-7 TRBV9 CASSVGASPYEQYF TGTGCCAGCAGCGTAGGGGCAAGTCCCTACGAGCAGTACTTC
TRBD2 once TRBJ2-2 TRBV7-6 CASSLSSGGPNTGELFF TGTGCCAGCAGCTTATCTAGCGGGGGCCCGAACACCGGGGAGCTGTTTTTT
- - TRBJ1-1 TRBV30 CAWRAGRNTEAFF TGTGCCTGGAGAGCAGGGCGGAACACTGAAGCTTTCTTT
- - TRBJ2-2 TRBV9 CASSVDGTGELFF TGTGCCAGCAGCGTAGACGGGACCGGGGAGCTGTTTTTT
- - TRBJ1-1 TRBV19 CASSMHRSGRPEAFF TGTGCCAGTAGTATGCACAGGTCGGGGAGGCCTGAAGCTTTCTTT
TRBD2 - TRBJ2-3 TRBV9 CASSVGLAGATDTQYF TGTGCCAGCAGCGTAGGATTAGCGGGAGCCACAGATACGCAGTATTTT
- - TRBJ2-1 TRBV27 CASSWGRGNNEQFF TGTGCCAGCAGTTGGGGCAGGGGAAACAATGAGCAGTTCTTC
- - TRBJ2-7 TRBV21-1 CASFTGFLSRYEQYF TGTGCCAGCTTCACAGGGTTCCTGAGTCGGTACGAGCAGTACTTC
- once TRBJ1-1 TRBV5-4 CASSSAGHDRAFF TGTGCCAGCAGCTCTGCGGGGCATGATAGGGCTTTCTTT
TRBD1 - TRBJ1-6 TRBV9 CASSVSGTGTSPLHF TGTGCCAGCAGCGTCTCCGGGACAGGGACTTCACCCCTCCACTTT
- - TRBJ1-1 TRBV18 CASSPSTDMNTEAFF TGTGCCAGCTCACCATCGACAGACATGAACACTGAAGCTTTCTTT
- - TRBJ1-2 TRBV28 CASTLLGGYSYTF TGTGCCAGCACCTTATTGGGGGGGTATAGCTACACCTTC
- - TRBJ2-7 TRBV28 CASSLPTYEQYF TGTGCCAGCAGTTTACCCACCTACGAGCAGTACTTC
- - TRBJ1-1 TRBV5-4 CASSLGGLRNTEAFF TGTGCCAGCAGCTTGGGGGGCCTCAGGAACACTGAAGCTTTCTTT
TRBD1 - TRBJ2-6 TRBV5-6 CASSLYRGSGANVLTF TGTGCCAGCAGCTTGTACAGGGGCTCTGGGGCCAACGTCCTGACTTTC
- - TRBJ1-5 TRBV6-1 CASSEEVSSTLNQPQHF TGTGCCAGCAGTGAAGAAGTATCATCTACTCTCAATCAGCCCCAGCATTTT